This TCR beta chain emerged from a study of T cells in women clearing cervical HPV infection. Germline V gene data show CDR1 as LNHDA and CDR2 as SQIVND (reference sequence). The CDR3 has 12 residues. Deletions cut 4 bases from V and 4 bases from J, with 7 bases between. As to this clone: The read falls 3 residues short of the CDR3 end, and the missing part is taken from the germline J gene.

TCRdb keeps only in-frame clones here, not all; method: immunoSEQ multiplex PCR. This sample's clone table lists under 50,000 clones. Sample: blood buffy coat. The chain joins TRBV19 to TRBJ1-1; the D is unclear. The source of this sequence is a woman between 18 and 70 years old with a cervical HPV16 infection that either progressed to CIN3+ or cleared (not recorded which). This chain's CDR3 is CASSRRGTEAFF. Partial CDR3 DNA: TGTGCCAGTAGTAGGCGGGGCACTGAA.